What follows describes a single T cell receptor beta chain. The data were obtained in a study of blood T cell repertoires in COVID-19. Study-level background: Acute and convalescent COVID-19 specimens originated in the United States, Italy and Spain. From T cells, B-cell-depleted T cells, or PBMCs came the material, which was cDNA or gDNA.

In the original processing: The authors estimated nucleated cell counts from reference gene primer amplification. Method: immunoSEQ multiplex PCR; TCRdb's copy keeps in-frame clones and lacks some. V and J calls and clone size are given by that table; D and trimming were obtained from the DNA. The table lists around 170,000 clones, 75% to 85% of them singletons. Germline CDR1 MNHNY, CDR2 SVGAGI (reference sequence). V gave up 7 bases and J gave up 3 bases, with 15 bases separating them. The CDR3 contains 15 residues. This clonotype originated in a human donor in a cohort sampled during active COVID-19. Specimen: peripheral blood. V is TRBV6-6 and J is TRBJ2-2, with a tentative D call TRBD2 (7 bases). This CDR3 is CASNPRGPHTGELFF. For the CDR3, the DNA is TGTGCCAGCAACCCGCGGGGGCCTCACACCGGGGAGCTGTTTTTT.